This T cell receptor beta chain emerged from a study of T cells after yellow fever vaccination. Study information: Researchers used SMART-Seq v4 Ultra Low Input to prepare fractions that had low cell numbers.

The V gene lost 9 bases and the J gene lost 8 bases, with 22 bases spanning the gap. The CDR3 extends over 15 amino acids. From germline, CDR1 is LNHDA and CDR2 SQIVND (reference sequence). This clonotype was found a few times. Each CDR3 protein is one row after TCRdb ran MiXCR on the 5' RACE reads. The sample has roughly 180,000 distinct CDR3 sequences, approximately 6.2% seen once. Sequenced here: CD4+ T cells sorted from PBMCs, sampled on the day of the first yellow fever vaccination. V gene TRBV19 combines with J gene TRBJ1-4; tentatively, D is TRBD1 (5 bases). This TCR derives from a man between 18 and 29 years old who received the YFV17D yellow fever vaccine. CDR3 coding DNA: TGTGCCAGCAGGACCATAGGGGCTTACTGGGAAAAACTGTTTTTT. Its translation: CASRTIGAYWEKLFF.